These 30 T cell receptor beta chains share one sample of origin, sequenced in a study of molecular identifiers for immune sequencing clone quantification. Via MiXCR, TCRdb re-called the PCR reads, giving one row per CDR3 protein. The sample gives approximately 550,000 distinct CDR3 sequences, under 30% of which show up once; just over 0.75% is in the top ten. Sequenced: naive CD8+ T cells from blood, with Jurkat cell RNA spiked in. Subset given: FACS-sorted CD8+CD4-CCR7+CD45RA+ naive T cells. These receptors came from a human donor in good health. Some libraries in this study had Jurkat cell RNA spiked in.

With respect to this clonotype: With a much larger clone just one base away, this may be a read error. J is TRBJ2-1 and V is TRBV4-1; D gene unclear. CDR1 is MGHRA and CDR2 is YSYEKL in the germline V gene. This CDR3 has 12 amino acids. The CDR3 coding sequence is TGCGCCAGCAGCCAGGGGATTGATGAGCAGCTCTTC. Amino acids: CASSQGIDEQLF.

Comments on this clonotype: A much larger clonotype is one base distant, so this may be a read error. The chain combines TRBV28 with TRBJ2-6; D may correspond to TRBD1 or TRBD2 (5 bases each). Germline V lookup: CDR1 MDHEN, CDR2 SYDVKM. The CDR3 extends over 17 amino acids. CDR3 amino acids: CASSSRHVRFGANVLPF. CDR3 bases: TGTGCCAGCAGTTCGCGACATGTGAGGTTCGGGGCCAACGTCCTGCCTTTC.

In regard to this clonotype: This may be a read error, as it is one base from a much larger clone. Here the CDR3 omits its conserved ending phenylalanine or tryptophan, so a read error is the likely source. The CDR3 protein is CASSDTPGRETGELFS. DNA of the CDR3: TGCGCCAGCAGCGATACCCCAGGAAGGGAGACCGGGGAGCTGTTTTCT. The chain is built from TRBV4-1 and TRBJ2-2; D perhaps matches TRBD2 (5 bases). Germline CDR1 and CDR2: MGHRA and YSYEKL. The CDR3 is 16 amino acids. Trimming removed 5 bases from V and 5 bases from J, with 18 bases in between.

The J gene is TRBJ2-3, the V gene TRBV28; D is uncertain. CDR1 and CDR2 (germline): MDHEN, SYDVKM. V lost 5 bases, J lost 2 bases, and 14 bases lay in between. The CDR3 extends over 15 amino acids. The CDR3 nucleotides are TGTGCCAGCAGTGGACCTCTAACGGTCACAGATACGCAGTATTTT. It yields the protein CASSGPLTVTDTQYF.

The CDR3 sequence: CASSPIALPSDEQYF. The CDR3 DNA is TGTGCCAGCAGCCCCATCGCACTTCCGAGCGACGAGCAGTACTTC. The chain carries TRBV11-2 and TRBJ2-7; D is unclear. This CDR3 region has 15 residues. Germline lookup yields CDR1 SGHAT and CDR2 FQNNGV. V lost 5 bases, J lost 5 bases, and 19 bases lay in between.

This sequence joins TRBV4-3 and TRBJ2-4; a weak D match, TRBD2 (5 bases). Germline-derived CDR1 and CDR2 are LGHNA and YSLEER. This CDR3 has 17 residues. With 1 base removed from V and 1 base from J, the gap between germline ends came to 14 bases. CDR3 nucleotides: TGCGCCAGCAGCCAAGCAGAAACGGGGAAGGCCAAAAACATTCAGTACTTC. This gives the protein CASSQAETGKAKNIQYF.

The gene calls are TRBV28 and TRBJ2-2; D gene uncertain. V was trimmed by 5 bases and J by 7 bases, leaving 8 bases between them. The V gene's germline CDR1 is MDHEN and CDR2 SYDVKM. The CDR3 sequence is 12 residues long. The CDR3, as DNA: TGTGCCAGCAGTAATTTTGGCGGGGAGCTGTTTTTT. Protein product: CASSNFGGELFF.

This sequence joins TRBV11-2 and TRBJ1-3; no clear D gene. This CDR3 region has 16 residues. Germline CDR1 SGHAT, CDR2 FQNNGV. Deletions cut 4 bases from V and 0 bases from J, with 13 bases between. As DNA, the CDR3 is TGTGCCAGCAGCTCCCTAGTCTTCAGCTCTGGAAACACCATATATTTT. It encodes CASSSLVFSSGNTIYF.

About this clonotype: Being one base from a much bigger clone, this may be a read error. The rearrangement joins TRBV2 to TRBJ1-1; D not resolved. This CDR3 comprises 14 residues. Germline V gene data show CDR1 as SNHLY and CDR2 as FYNNEI. The CDR3 DNA reads as TGTGCCAGCAGTGATTACGGCAGGAACACTGCAGCTTTCTTT. This codes for CASSDYGRNTAAFF.

Regarding this clonotype: A single base separates this from a much larger clone, so it may be a read error. The chain uses TRBV28 and TRBJ1-2; D might be TRBD1 (5 bases). This CDR3 region has 17 residues. The V and J ends lost 6 bases and 4 bases respectively, with 24 bases between them. CDR1 and CDR2 from the germline V gene are MDHEN and SYDVKM. The CDR3 sequence is CASRHYRLAGRVYGYTF. As DNA, the CDR3 is TGTGCCAGCAGACACTATCGTCTGGCAGGGAGGGTCTATGGCTACACCTTC.

The chain combines TRBV19 with TRBJ1-4; D is unresolved. V was shortened by 5 bases and J by 4 bases, with 8 bases between the two germline ends. The CDR3 runs to 13 residues. Germline CDR1 is LNHDA and CDR2 is SQIVND (reference sequence). The CDR3 reads CASSGRGNEKLFF. The CDR3 DNA follows: TGTGCCAGTAGTGGGCGGGGTAATGAAAAACTGTTTTTT.

The rearrangement links TRBV7-9 to TRBJ2-7; 9 bases match TRBD2. The CDR3 consists of 16 residues. The V segment lost 1 base and the J segment 0 bases; nucleotides outside the gene matches: 4. Germline V gives CDR1 SEHNR, CDR2 FQNEAQ (reference sequence). CDR3 residues: CASSLVTSGSSYEQYF. The CDR3 DNA reads TGTGCCAGCAGCTTAGTGACTAGCGGAAGCTCCTACGAGCAGTACTTC.

There are many counts of this clonotype. V usage is TRBV10-3 and J usage is TRBJ2-3; tentative D call: TRBD2 (6 bases). V shed 0 bases and J shed 1 base, with 11 bases lying between them. Germline lookup yields CDR1 ENHRY and CDR2 SYGVKD. CDR3 length: 16 residues. CDR3 bases: TGTGCCATCAGTGAGTCCGGGGGTCGGCGCACAGATACGCAGTATTTT. It is translated as CAISESGGRRTDTQYF.

V and J are TRBV7-2 and TRBJ2-1, with 13 bases identical to TRBD2. In germline, CDR1 is SGHTA, CDR2 FQGNSA. Trimming at V came to 2 bases and at J to 2 bases, leaving 6 bases not matched to a gene. This CDR3 has 18 amino acids. CDR3 sequence reads: CASSLSTSGRGPYNEQFF. The CDR3 DNA reads TGTGCCAGCAGCTTATCAACTAGCGGGAGGGGTCCCTACAATGAGCAGTTCTTC. Looking up the rest from reference TRBV7-2 and TRBJ2-1 gives the full variable domain: GAGVSQSPSNKVTEKGKDVELRCDPISGHTALYWYRQSLGQGLEFLIYFQGNSAPDKSGLPSDRFSAERTGGSVSTLTIQRTQQEDSAVYLCASSLSTSGRGPYNEQFFGPGTRLTVL.

A few counts support this clonotype. The chain couples TRBV5-1 to TRBJ2-3, with 7 bases lining up with TRBD1. V shed 2 bases, J shed 2 bases, and the junction held 8 bases outside the gene matches. The CDR3 has 16 residues. The germline CDR1 and CDR2 sequences are SGHRS and YFSETQ. CDR3 nucleotides: TGCGCCAGCAGCTTTCCTCGACAGGGCGCCACAGATACGCAGTATTTT. Residues: CASSFPRQGATDTQYF.

As regards this clonotype: This could be a read error, since a much larger clone is one nucleotide away. This chain joins TRBV30 and TRBJ2-3; D gene unclear. Between the trimmed V and J ends, which lost 5 bases and 3 bases, there was a span of 6 bases. Germline V CDR1 and CDR2: GTSNPN, SVGIG (reference sequence). The CDR3 has 11 amino acids. The CDR3 reads CAWGLTDTQYF. The CDR3 DNA reads TGTGCCTGGGGTCTTACAGATACGCAGTATTTT.

Turning to this clonotype: Relative to the germline gene, one junction end is altered; a read error may explain this. J is TRBJ2-2 and V is TRBV2; maybe TRBD2 (5 bases). Germline-derived CDR1 and CDR2 are SNHLY and FYNNEI. The CDR3 consists of 10 residues. Here the CDR3 reads CASRSGELIF. The CDR3 DNA is TGTGCCAGCAGGTCCGGGGAGCTGATTTTT.

This clonotype has ten or more counts. This chain joins TRBV12-3 or TRBV12-4 and TRBJ1-1; D ambiguous. The CDR3 runs 14 residues. Trimming removed 7 bases at V and 3 bases at J, with 15 bases between. This chain's CDR3 is CASTPTRVYTEAFF. The CDR3 DNA sequence: TGTGCCAGCACCCCAACGAGGGTTTACACTGAAGCTTTCTTT.

The rearrangement joins TRBV19 to TRBJ2-1; D is perhaps TRBD2 (6 bases). CDR3 length: 14 residues. Germline V gene data show CDR1 as LNHDA and CDR2 as SQIVND (reference sequence). The germline V and J ends were trimmed by 3 bases and 6 bases, with 12 bases remaining between them. Written as DNA, the CDR3 is TGTGCCAGTAGTATGACTAGTCGGGGCAATGAGCAGTTCTTC. It codes for CASSMTSRGNEQFF.

Worth noting for this clonotype: Since a much larger clone is just one base distant, this may be a read error. The chain couples TRBV29-1 to TRBJ2-3, with TRBD1 as a possible D gene (5 bases). The CDR3 has 10 residues. Germline V CDR1 and CDR2: SQVTM, ANQGSEA. CDR3 nucleotide sequence: TGCAGCGTAGACACAGGTACGCAGTATTTT. Amino acids: CSVDTGTQYF.

In the case of this clonotype: Possible read error: a much larger clone is one base away. This chain joins TRBV15 and TRBJ1-5; D is unclear. CDR1 is LNHNV and CDR2 is YYDKDF in the germline V gene (reference sequence). This CDR3 contains 15 residues. CDR3 in amino acids: CATSLTRYSNQSQHF. The DNA of the CDR3 is TGTGCCACCAGCTTAACCCGATATAGCAATCAGTCCCAGCATTTT.

There are many counts of this clonotype. The rearrangement joins TRBV6-2 or TRBV6-3 to TRBJ1-5; D remains unclear. The CDR3 consists of 16 residues. Trimming pared 6 bases from V and 3 bases from J, leaving 18 bases between. Germline loops: CDR1 MNHEY, CDR2 SVGEGT. CDR3 in amino acids: CASSSIREILNQPQHF. The CDR3 bases are TGTGCCAGCAGCTCGATCCGCGAGATCCTCAATCAGCCCCAGCATTTT.

This clonotype was seen many times. The chain carries TRBV29-1 and TRBJ2-5, with unresolved D. Trimming cost V 3 bases and J 3 bases, with 14 bases left between them. Germline CDR1 SQVTM, CDR2 ANQGSEA. The CDR3 spans 14 residues. CDR3 region: CSVDLSGFEETQYF. The CDR3 DNA follows: TGCAGCGTTGATTTATCCGGGTTTGAAGAGACCCAGTACTTC.

This clonotype occurred a few times. The chain employs TRBV12-3 or TRBV12-4 and TRBJ1-1; no clear D gene. The CDR3 is 14 amino acids. V dropped 3 bases and J dropped 4 bases, with 12 bases sitting between them. Written as DNA, the CDR3 is TGTGCCAGCAGTTTTATAGTTGATCTCACTGAAGCTTTCTTT. It codes for CASSFIVDLTEAFF.

This clonotype showed up just a few times. The chain recombines TRBV12-3 or TRBV12-4 with TRBJ2-4, with D possibly TRBD1 on 5 matching bases. With 2 bases removed from V and 2 bases from J, the gap between germline ends came to 16 bases. This CDR3 contains 17 residues. The CDR3 is CASSLYNSQGPKNIQYF. The DNA of the CDR3 is TGTGCCAGCAGTTTATACAATAGTCAGGGCCCCAAAAACATTCAGTACTTC.

In its sample, this clonotype was seen a few times. The chain has TRBV3-2 and TRBJ2-1; no check of the table's D call, TRBD2, against the DNA was made. TRBV3-2 is described as a pseudogene. The CDR3 covers 14 residues. The CDR3 bases are TGTGCCAGCAAAACGCCGGGACTGGTGAGTGAGCAGTTCTTC. Amino acid sequence: CASKTPGLVSEQFF.

The sample holds a few counts of this clonotype. This CDR3 is CASWAWGALDTQYF. The CDR3, as DNA: TGTGCCAGCTGGGCCTGGGGGGCATTAGATACGCAGTATTTT. The chain has TRBV6-5 and TRBJ2-3; D is perhaps TRBD1 or TRBD2 (6 bases each). The germline V gene has CDR1 MNHEY and CDR2 SVGAGI. This CDR3 is built from 14 residues. V shed 8 bases and J shed 5 bases, with 17 bases lying between them.

This clonotype showed up many times. This sequence joins TRBV5-5 and TRBJ2-7, with TRBD2 as a possible D gene (6 bases). The CDR3 spans 14 residues. V was pared by 2 bases and J by 4 bases, with 13 bases between. Germline V gene data show CDR1 as SGHKS and CDR2 as YYEKEE (reference sequence). The CDR3 spells CASSFRGSVYEQYF. Written as DNA, the CDR3 is TGTGCCAGCAGCTTCCGGGGGAGCGTTTACGAGCAGTACTTC.

There are many counts of this clonotype. The chain has TRBV5-4 and TRBJ2-5; TRBD1 might be the D (5 bases). Germline V lookup: CDR1 SGHNT, CDR2 YYREEE (reference sequence). This CDR3 is 15 amino acids long. The V end was cut by 0 bases, the J end by 5 bases, with 14 bases between. Here the CDR3 reads CASSLVTGGGETQYF. CDR3 DNA sequence: TGTGCCAGCAGCTTGGTTACAGGCGGTGGCGAGACCCAGTACTTC. The entire variable domain, with the rest obtained from reference TRBV5-4 and TRBJ2-5, is as follows: ETGVTQSPTHLIKTRGQQVTLRCSSQSGHNTVSWYQQALGQGPQFIFQYYREEENGRGNFPPRFSGLQFPNYSSELNVNALELDDSALYLCASSLVTGGGETQYFGPGTRLLVL.

This clonotype was observed a few times. The chain joins TRBV30 to TRBJ2-7; weak D call: TRBD2 (5 bases). V was clipped by 5 bases and J by 0 bases, with 14 bases between them. CDR1 is GTSNPN, CDR2 SVGIG, per germline (reference sequence). The CDR3 runs 14 residues. CDR3: CAWGSEVSSYEQYF. The CDR3 DNA follows: TGTGCCTGGGGGAGTGAAGTTAGCTCCTACGAGCAGTACTTC.